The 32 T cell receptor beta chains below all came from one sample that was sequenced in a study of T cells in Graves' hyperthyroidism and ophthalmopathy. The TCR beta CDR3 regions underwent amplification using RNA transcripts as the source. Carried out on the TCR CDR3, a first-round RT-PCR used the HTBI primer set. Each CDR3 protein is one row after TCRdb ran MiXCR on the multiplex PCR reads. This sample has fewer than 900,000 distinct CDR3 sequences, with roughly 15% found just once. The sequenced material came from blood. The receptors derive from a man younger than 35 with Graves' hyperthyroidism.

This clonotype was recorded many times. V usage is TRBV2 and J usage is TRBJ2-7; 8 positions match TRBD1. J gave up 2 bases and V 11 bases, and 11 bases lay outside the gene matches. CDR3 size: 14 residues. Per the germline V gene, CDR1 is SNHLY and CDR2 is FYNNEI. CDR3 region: CARGGGTGTYEQYF. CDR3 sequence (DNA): TGTGCCCGAGGAGGGGGGACAGGTACCTACGAGCAGTACTTC.

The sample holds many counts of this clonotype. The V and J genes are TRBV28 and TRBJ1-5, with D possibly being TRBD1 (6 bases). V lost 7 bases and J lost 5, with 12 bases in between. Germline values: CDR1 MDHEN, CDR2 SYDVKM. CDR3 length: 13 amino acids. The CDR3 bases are TGTGCCAGCAAGAGAGGGGGTGATCAGCCCCAGCATTTT. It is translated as CASKRGGDQPQHF.

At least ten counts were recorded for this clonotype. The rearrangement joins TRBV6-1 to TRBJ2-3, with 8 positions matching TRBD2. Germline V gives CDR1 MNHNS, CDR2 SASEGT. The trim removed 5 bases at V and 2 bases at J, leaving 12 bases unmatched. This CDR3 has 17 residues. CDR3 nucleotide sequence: TGTGCCAGCAGTCTACGGCAGGGTAGCGGGATCACAGATACGCAGTATTTT. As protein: CASSLRQGSGITDTQYF.

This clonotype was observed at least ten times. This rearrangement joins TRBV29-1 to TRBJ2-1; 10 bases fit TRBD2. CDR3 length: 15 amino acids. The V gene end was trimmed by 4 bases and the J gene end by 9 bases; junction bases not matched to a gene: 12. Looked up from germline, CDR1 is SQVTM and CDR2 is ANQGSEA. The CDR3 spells CSVGTSGQSESEQFF. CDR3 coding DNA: TGCAGCGTTGGGACTAGCGGCCAGAGTGAAAGTGAGCAGTTCTTC.

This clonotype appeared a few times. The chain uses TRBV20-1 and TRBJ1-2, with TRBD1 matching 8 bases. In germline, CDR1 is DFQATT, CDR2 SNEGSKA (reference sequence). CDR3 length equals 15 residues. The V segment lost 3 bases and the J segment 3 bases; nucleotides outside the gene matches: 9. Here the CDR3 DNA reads TGCAGTGCTAGCCGAACCGGGACAGGTCACTATGGCTACACCTTC. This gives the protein CSASRTGTGHYGYTF.

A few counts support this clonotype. The CDR3 bases are TGTGCCACCAGCAGAGATCGGGGCAGATTATGGGAAAAACTGTTTTTT. Protein sequence: CATSRDRGRLWEKLFF. This chain links TRBV15 with TRBJ1-4, with D perhaps matching TRBD1 (5 bases). The V end was cut by 0 bases, the J end by 8 bases, with 16 bases between. Germline-derived CDR1 and CDR2 are LNHNV and YYDKDF (reference sequence). This CDR3 spans 16 amino acids.

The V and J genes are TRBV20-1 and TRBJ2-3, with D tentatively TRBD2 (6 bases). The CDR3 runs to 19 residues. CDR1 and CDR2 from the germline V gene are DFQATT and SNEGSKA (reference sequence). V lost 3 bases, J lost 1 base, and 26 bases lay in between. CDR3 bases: TGCAGTGCTAGCCTCTCTCTAGCGTACTACAAAACGGGCACAGATACGCAGTATTTT. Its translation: CSASLSLAYYKTGTDTQYF.

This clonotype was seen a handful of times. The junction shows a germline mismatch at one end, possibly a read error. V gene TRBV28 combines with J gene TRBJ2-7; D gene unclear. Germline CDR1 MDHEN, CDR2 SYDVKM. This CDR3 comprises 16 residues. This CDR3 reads CASSLSLARGSYEQYF. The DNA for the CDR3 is TGTGCCAGCAGCTTATCCCTCGCGCGAGGCTCCTACGAGCAGTACTTC.

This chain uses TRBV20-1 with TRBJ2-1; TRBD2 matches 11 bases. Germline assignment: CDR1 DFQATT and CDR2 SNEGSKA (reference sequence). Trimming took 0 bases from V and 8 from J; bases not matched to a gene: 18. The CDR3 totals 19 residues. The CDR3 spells CSARDTPSGVAGGGDEQFF. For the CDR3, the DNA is TGCAGTGCTAGAGATACGCCCTCTGGGGTAGCGGGAGGGGGGGATGAGCAGTTCTTC.

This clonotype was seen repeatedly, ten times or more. The CDR3: CSARGQNYGYTF. DNA of the CDR3: TGCAGTGCTAGAGGACAGAACTATGGCTACACCTTC. The chain recombines TRBV20-1 with TRBJ1-2; tentatively, D is TRBD1 (5 bases). CDR1 and CDR2 from the germline V gene are DFQATT and SNEGSKA (reference sequence). CDR3 size: 12 residues. Between the trimmed V and J ends, which lost 1 base and 2 bases, there was a span of 5 bases.

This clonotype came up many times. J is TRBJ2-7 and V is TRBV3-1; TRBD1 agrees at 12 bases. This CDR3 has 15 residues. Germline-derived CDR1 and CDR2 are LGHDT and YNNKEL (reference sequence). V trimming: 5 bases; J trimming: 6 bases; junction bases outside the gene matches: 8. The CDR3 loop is CASSNVGTGGSEQYF. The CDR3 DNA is TGTGCCAGCAGCAACGTCGGGACAGGGGGCAGCGAGCAGTACTTC.

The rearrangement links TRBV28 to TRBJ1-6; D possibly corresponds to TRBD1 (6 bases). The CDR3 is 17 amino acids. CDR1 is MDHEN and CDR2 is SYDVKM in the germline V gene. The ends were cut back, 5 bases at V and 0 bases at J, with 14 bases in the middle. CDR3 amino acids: CASSTVRGSSYNSPLHF. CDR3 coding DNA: TGTGCCAGCAGTACCGTCAGGGGAAGCTCCTATAATTCACCCCTCCACTTT.

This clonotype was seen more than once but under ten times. CDR3: CASSQVSFGRDTEAFF. The CDR3 DNA follows: TGTGCCAGCAGCCAAGTATCATTCGGCCGGGATACTGAAGCTTTCTTT. The V call is TRBV4-2, the J call TRBJ1-1; no reliable D call. The V gene lost 1 base and the J gene lost 5 bases, with 17 bases spanning the gap. The CDR3 is 16 amino acids. The germline CDR1 and CDR2 sequences are LGHNA and YNFKEQ.

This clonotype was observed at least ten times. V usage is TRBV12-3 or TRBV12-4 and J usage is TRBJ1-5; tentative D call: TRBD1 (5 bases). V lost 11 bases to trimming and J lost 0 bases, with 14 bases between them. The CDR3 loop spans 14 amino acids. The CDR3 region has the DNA TGTGCCTCCCGGGGGAGGGATAGCAATCAGCCCCAGCATTTT. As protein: CASRGRDSNQPQHF.

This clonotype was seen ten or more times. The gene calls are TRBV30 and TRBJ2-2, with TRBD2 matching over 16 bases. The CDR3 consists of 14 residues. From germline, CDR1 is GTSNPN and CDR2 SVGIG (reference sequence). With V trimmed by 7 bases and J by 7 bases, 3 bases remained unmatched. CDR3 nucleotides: TGTGCCTTGGGACTAGCGGGAGGGCTCGGGGAGCTGTTTTTT. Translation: CALGLAGGLGELFF.

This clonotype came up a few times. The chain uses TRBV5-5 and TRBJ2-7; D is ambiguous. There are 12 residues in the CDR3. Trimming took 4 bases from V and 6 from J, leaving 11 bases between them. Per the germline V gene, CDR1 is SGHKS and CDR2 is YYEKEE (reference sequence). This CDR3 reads CASSNDYVEQYF. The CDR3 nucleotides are TGTGCCAGCAGCAATGATTACGTCGAGCAGTACTTC. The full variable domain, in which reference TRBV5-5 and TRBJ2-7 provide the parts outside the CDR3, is DAGVTQSPTHLIKTRGQQVTLRCSPISGHKSVSWYQQVLGQGPQFIFQYYEKEERGRGNFPDRFSARQFPNYSSELNVNALLLGDSALYLCASSNDYVEQYFGPGTRLTVT.

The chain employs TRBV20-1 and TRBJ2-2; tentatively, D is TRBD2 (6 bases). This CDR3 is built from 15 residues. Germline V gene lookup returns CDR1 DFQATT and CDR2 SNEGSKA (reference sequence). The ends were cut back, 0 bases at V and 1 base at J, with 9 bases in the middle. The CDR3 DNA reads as TGCAGTGCTAGAGATTTCGGGGGGAACACCGGGGAGCTGTTTTTT. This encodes CSARDFGGNTGELFF.

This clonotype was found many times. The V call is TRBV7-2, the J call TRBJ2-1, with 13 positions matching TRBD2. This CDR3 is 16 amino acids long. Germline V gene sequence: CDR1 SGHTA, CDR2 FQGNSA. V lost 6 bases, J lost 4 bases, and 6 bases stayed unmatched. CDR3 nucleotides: TGTGCCAGCAGAAAAAGACTAGCGGGAGGATACAATGAGCAGTTCTTC. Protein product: CASRKRLAGGYNEQFF.

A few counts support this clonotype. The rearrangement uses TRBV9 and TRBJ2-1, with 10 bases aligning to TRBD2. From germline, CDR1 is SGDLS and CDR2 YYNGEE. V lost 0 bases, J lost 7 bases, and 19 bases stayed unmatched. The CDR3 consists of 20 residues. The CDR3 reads CASSVASASGSVIGGNEQFF. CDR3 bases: TGTGCCAGCAGCGTAGCTTCGGCTAGCGGGAGCGTAATAGGAGGAAATGAGCAGTTCTTC.

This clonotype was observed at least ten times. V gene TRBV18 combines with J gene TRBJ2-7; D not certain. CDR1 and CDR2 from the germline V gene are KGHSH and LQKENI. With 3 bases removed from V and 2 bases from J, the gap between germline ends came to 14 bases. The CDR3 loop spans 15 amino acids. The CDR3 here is CASSPIHELPYEQYF. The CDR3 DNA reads TGTGCCAGCTCACCGATACACGAACTTCCCTACGAGCAGTACTTC.

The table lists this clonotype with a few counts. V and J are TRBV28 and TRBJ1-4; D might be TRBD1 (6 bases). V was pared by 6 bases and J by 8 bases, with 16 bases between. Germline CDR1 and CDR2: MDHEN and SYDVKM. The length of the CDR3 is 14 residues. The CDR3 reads CASSLGGAWEKLFF. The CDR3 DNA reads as TGTGCCAGCAGCCTGGGGGGGGCTTGGGAAAAACTGTTTTTT.

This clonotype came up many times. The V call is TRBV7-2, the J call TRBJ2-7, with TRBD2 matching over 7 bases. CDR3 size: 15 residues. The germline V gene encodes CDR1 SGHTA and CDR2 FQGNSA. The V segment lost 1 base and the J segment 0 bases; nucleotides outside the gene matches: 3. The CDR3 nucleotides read TGTGCCAGCAGCTTAGTAGCGGGCAACTCCTACGAGCAGTACTTC. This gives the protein CASSLVAGNSYEQYF.

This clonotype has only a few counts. CDR3 nucleotides: TGCGCCAGCAGCCAAAAGGGGCCCCGGGGGCTAGCGGGAGCCAATGAGCAGTTCTTC. It is translated as CASSQKGPRGLAGANEQFF. The rearrangement links TRBV4-1 to TRBJ2-1, with 10 positions matching TRBD2. Unmatched junction bases numbered 16, after V lost 2 bases and J lost 6 bases. Germline loops: CDR1 MGHRA, CDR2 YSYEKL. The CDR3 loop spans 19 amino acids.

CDR3 DNA sequence: TGTGCCAGTAGTAGAGGGACAGACACAGATACGCAGTATTTT. It specifies CASSRGTDTDTQYF. The rearrangement joins TRBV19 to TRBJ2-3; TRBD1 aligns across 7 bases. This CDR3 comprises 14 residues. J was trimmed by 2 bases and V by 4 bases; bases with no gene match: 3. The germline V gene has CDR1 LNHDA and CDR2 SQIVND (reference sequence).

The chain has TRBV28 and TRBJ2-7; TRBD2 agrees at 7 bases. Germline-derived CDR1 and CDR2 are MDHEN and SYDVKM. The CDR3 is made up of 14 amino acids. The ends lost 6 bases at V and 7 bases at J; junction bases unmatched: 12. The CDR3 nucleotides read TGTGCCAGCAGCGCTAACCAGGCCGGGAGGGAGCAGTACTTC. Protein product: CASSANQAGREQYF.

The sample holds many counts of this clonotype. Written as DNA, the CDR3 is TGTGCCAGCAGTTTCGGGCGGGGATACGAGCAGTACTTC. Translated, it gives CASSFGRGYEQYF. The chain employs TRBV27 and TRBJ2-7; D possibly corresponds to TRBD2 (6 bases). V was pared by 3 bases and J by 4 bases, with 10 bases between. The germline V gene encodes CDR1 MNHEY and CDR2 SMNVEV (reference sequence). CDR3 length: 13 residues.

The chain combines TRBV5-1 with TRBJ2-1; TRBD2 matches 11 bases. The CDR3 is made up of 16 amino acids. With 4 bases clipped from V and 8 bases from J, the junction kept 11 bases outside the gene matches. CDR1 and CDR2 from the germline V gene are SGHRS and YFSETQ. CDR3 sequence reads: CASSTPGTSGADEQFF. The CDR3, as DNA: TGCGCCAGCAGCACCCCCGGGACTAGCGGTGCAGATGAGCAGTTCTTC.

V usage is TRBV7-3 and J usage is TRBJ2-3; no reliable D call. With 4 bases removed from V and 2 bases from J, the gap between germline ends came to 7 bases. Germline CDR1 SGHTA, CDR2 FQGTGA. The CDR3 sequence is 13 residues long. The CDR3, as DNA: TGTGCCAGCAGCTCCCGCATCACAGATACGCAGTATTTT. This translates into CASSSRITDTQYF.

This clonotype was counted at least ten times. The CDR3 DNA is TGTGCCAGCAGCTTGATGCCCTACGAGCAGTACTTC. Amino acid sequence: CASSLMPYEQYF. The rearrangement joins TRBV11-3 to TRBJ2-7; D remains unclear. CDR3 size: 12 residues. Germline values: CDR1 SGHNT, CDR2 YENEEA. Trimming stripped 3 bases from V and 2 bases from J, with 5 bases between.

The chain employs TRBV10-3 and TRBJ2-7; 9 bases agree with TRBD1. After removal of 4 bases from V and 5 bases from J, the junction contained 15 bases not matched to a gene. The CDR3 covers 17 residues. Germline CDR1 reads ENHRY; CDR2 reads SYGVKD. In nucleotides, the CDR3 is TGTGCCATCAGTGCTTCTTTCCGGGACAGGGTGGTCCACGAGCAGTACTTC. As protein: CAISASFRDRVVHEQYF.

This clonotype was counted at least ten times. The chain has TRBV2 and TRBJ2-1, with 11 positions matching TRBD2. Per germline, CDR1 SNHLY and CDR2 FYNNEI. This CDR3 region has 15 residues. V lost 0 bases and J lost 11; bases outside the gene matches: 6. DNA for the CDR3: TGTGCCAGCAGTGAAGCGCGGGGGACTAGCGGAAAGCAGTTCTTC. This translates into CASSEARGTSGKQFF.

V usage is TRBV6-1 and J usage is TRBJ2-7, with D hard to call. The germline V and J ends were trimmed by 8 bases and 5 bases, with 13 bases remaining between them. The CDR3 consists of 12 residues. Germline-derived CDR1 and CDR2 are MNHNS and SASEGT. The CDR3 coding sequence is TGTGCCAGCGGGTCTGGATTTCACGAGCAGTACTTC. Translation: CASGSGFHEQYF.